These T cell receptor beta chains were read from a single sample in a study of PD-1 blockade in classical Hodgkin lymphoma. Profiling relied on immunoSEQ multiplex PCR, and the TCRdb table lists in-frame clones only, not all of them. Here the sample spans about 17,000 clones, roughly 87% being singletons. Source material: peripheral blood mononuclear cells (PBMCs). The receptors here all came from a human donor with classical Hodgkin lymphoma. CDR3s include the opening cysteine and the closing phenylalanine or tryptophan. The D gene is left open where the match is weak. Where a row states a size, it is once, few, many or the class of an expanded clone; other rows omit it.

D: -; V: TRBV30; size: -; J: TRBJ2-7; CDR3: CAWSVRGEQYF; DNA: TGTGCCTGGAGTGTGAGAGGCGAGCAGTACTTC
D: TRBD2; V: TRBV9; size: -; J: TRBJ2-7; CDR3: CASSVSGLADYEQYF; DNA: TGTGCCAGCAGCGTTTCGGGACTAGCGGACTACGAGCAGTACTTC
D: -; V: TRBV28; size: once; J: TRBJ1-2; CDR3: CASSLRGAGGYTF; DNA: TGTGCCAGCAGTTTAAGGGGGGCGGGTGGCTACACCTTC
D: -; V: TRBV11-3; size: -; J: TRBJ2-5; CDR3: CASSSGQDRETQYF; DNA: TGTGCCAGCAGCTCAGGACAAGACCGGGAGACCCAGTACTTC
D: TRBD2; V: TRBV12-5; size: few; J: TRBJ2-1; CDR3: CASGPGTSGGNEQFF; DNA: TGTGCTAGTGGCCCTGGGACTAGCGGGGGGAATGAGCAGTTCTTC
D: TRBD1; V: TRBV7-2; size: -; J: TRBJ1-3; CDR3: CASRTEGTGRGNTIYF; DNA: TGTGCCAGCAGGACAGAAGGGACAGGGCGAGGAAACACCATATATTTT
D: TRBD1; V: TRBV28; size: -; J: TRBJ2-5; CDR3: CASSFEARGRETQYF; DNA: TGTGCCAGCAGTTTCGAAGCCAGGGGGCGAGAGACCCAGTACTTC
D: -; V: TRBV10-3; size: once; J: TRBJ2-7; CDR3: CAISEGGSTYEQYF; DNA: TGTGCCATCAGTGAGGGTGGGAGCACCTACGAGCAGTACTTC
D: -; V: TRBV5-6; size: -; J: TRBJ2-1; CDR3: CASSPRVRPYNEQFF; DNA: TGTGCCAGCAGCCCCAGGGTTAGGCCCTACAATGAGCAGTTCTTC
D: TRBD1; V: TRBV19; size: -; J: TRBJ1-5; CDR3: CATLDRVDQPQHF; DNA: TGTGCCACTTTGGACAGGGTAGATCAGCCCCAGCATTTT
D: TRBD1; V: TRBV30; size: -; J: TRBJ1-4; CDR3: CAWRGQGREKLFF; DNA: TGTGCCTGGAGGGGACAGGGGAGGGAAAAACTGTTTTTT
D: TRBD2; V: TRBV4-3; size: -; J: TRBJ2-1; CDR3: CASSHRLSGQYNEQFF; DNA: TGCGCCAGCAGCCACCGTCTTAGCGGGCAATACAATGAGCAGTTCTTC
D: TRBD2; V: TRBV5-5; size: -; J: TRBJ2-7; CDR3: CASSTKPGLAGSYEQYF; DNA: TGTGCCAGCAGCACAAAGCCGGGACTAGCGGGCTCCTACGAGCAGTACTTC
D: TRBD2; V: TRBV5-4; size: -; J: TRBJ2-1; CDR3: CASSPGLGDSRFF; DNA: TGTGCCAGCAGCCCAGGACTAGGGGATAGTAGGTTCTTC
D: TRBD1; V: TRBV19; size: -; J: TRBJ1-1; CDR3: CASSMTGLRDEAFF; DNA: TGTGCCAGTAGTATGACAGGGCTAAGGGATGAAGCTTTCTTT
D: -; V: TRBV29-1; size: -; J: TRBJ1-5; CDR3: CSVEIAAGGQHF; DNA: TGCAGCGTTGAAATAGCCGCAGGAGGCCAGCATTTT
D: -; V: TRBV19; size: -; J: TRBJ2-5; CDR3: CASSSWEQRTETQYF; DNA: TGTGCCAGTAGTAGCTGGGAACAGCGCACAGAGACCCAGTACTTC
D: TRBD2; V: TRBV10-3; size: -; J: TRBJ2-3; CDR3: CAIREREGPTDTQYF; DNA: TGTGCCATCAGGGAGCGGGAGGGCCCCACAGATACGCAGTATTTT
D: -; V: TRBV6-6; size: -; J: TRBJ1-2; CDR3: CASSYVGGGADGYTF; DNA: TGTGCCAGCAGTTACGTGGGGGGTGGGGCTGATGGCTACACCTTC
D: TRBD1; V: TRBV5-1; size: -; J: TRBJ1-2; CDR3: CASSISGTGTIDGVF; DNA: TGCGCCAGCAGCATCTCCGGGACAGGGACCATTGATGGGGTTTTC
D: -; V: TRBV11-1; size: -; J: TRBJ2-1; CDR3: CASSKSGRDEQFF; DNA: TGTGCCAGCAGTAAATCAGGGCGGGATGAGCAGTTCTTC
D: -; V: TRBV5-4; size: -; J: TRBJ2-3; CDR3: CASSLGGGLGGTDTQYF; DNA: TGTGCCAGCAGCCTCGGGGGAGGCCTAGGAGGCACAGATACGCAGTATTTT
D: TRBD1; V: TRBV7-2; size: few; J: TRBJ1-1; CDR3: CASSPHGGGQGFQKAFF; DNA: TGTGCCAGCAGCCCCCACGGCGGGGGACAGGGGTTCCAGAAAGCTTTCTTT
D: TRBD1; V: TRBV28; size: large; J: TRBJ2-7; CDR3: CASSPGQANYEQYF; DNA: TGTGCCAGCAGCCCGGGACAGGCCAACTACGAGCAGTACTTC
D: -; V: TRBV6-6; size: -; J: TRBJ2-1; CDR3: CASSYSAYNEQFF; DNA: TGTGCCAGCAGTTACTCAGCCTACAATGAGCAGTTCTTC
D: -; V: TRBV28; size: few; J: TRBJ1-5; CDR3: CASSLQWGDQPQHF; DNA: TGTGCCAGCAGTTTGCAATGGGGGGATCAGCCCCAGCATTTT
D: TRBD1; V: TRBV19; size: few; J: TRBJ2-2; CDR3: CASLRGPGTGELFF; DNA: TGTGCCAGCCTTAGGGGGCCGGGCACCGGGGAGCTGTTTTTT
D: -; V: TRBV11-3; size: once; J: TRBJ2-5; CDR3: CASSPGSQETQYF; DNA: TGTGCCAGCAGCCCAGGGAGTCAAGAGACCCAGTACTTC
D: -; V: TRBV5-1; size: -; J: TRBJ2-5; CDR3: CASILGGTKLETQYF; DNA: TGCGCCAGCATCCTCGGGGGGACAAAACTGGAGACCCAGTACTTC
D: -; V: TRBV20-1; size: -; J: TRBJ2-1; CDR3: CSARFNEQFF; DNA: TGCAGTGCTAGATTCAATGAGCAGTTCTTC
D: -; V: TRBV11-2; size: few; J: TRBJ2-7; CDR3: CASSPPAPEQYF; DNA: TGTGCCAGCAGCCCACCCGCGCCCGAGCAGTACTTC
D: TRBD1; V: TRBV18; size: -; J: TRBJ1-2; CDR3: CASSPRDRENYGYTF; DNA: TGTGCCAGCTCACCACGAGACAGGGAAAACTATGGCTACACCTTC
D: TRBD2; V: TRBV15; size: -; J: TRBJ2-2; CDR3: CATSGLAGPRTGELFF; DNA: TGTGCCACCAGCGGGTTAGCGGGACCGAGAACCGGGGAGCTGTTTTTT
D: -; V: TRBV28; size: -; J: TRBJ2-5; CDR3: CASSFRKGGGETQYF; DNA: TGTGCCAGCAGCTTCCGGAAGGGGGGCGGAGAGACCCAGTACTTC
D: -; V: TRBV5-1; size: once; J: TRBJ2-7; CDR3: CASSLVGPGLDEQYF; DNA: TGCGCCAGCAGCTTGGTAGGCCCGGGGCTAGACGAGCAGTACTTC
D: -; V: TRBV28; size: -; J: TRBJ1-5; CDR3: CASSPQGWYQPQHF; DNA: TGTGCCAGCAGTCCGCAGGGGTGGTATCAGCCCCAGCATTTT
D: -; V: TRBV30; size: -; J: TRBJ1-1; CDR3: CAWGTSRAFF; DNA: TGTGCCTGGGGGACCTCCCGGGCTTTCTTT
D: -; V: TRBV30; size: few; J: TRBJ1-5; CDR3: CAWSVQGQPQHF; DNA: TGTGCCTGGAGTGTACAAGGTCAGCCCCAGCATTTT
D: TRBD2; V: TRBV5-1; size: -; J: TRBJ2-3; CDR3: CASSGLAGGVTDTQYF; DNA: TGCGCCAGCAGTGGACTAGCGGGAGGTGTCACAGATACGCAGTATTTT
D: -; V: TRBV5-1; size: -; J: TRBJ1-2; CDR3: CASSLEPGDGYGYTF; DNA: TGCGCCAGCAGCTTGGAGCCAGGGGATGGCTATGGCTACACCTTC
D: -; V: TRBV5-1; size: -; J: TRBJ1-1; CDR3: CASSLSTSWDTEAFF; DNA: TGCGCCAGCAGCTTGTCGACTTCTTGGGACACTGAAGCTTTCTTT
D: -; V: TRBV27; size: -; J: TRBJ1-5; CDR3: CASRLGRDQPQHF; DNA: TGTGCCAGCAGGTTAGGGCGTGATCAGCCCCAGCATTTT
D: -; V: TRBV5-4; size: -; J: TRBJ2-5; CDR3: CASSVRELVETQYF; DNA: TGTGCCAGCAGCGTAAGGGAGTTGGTCGAGACCCAGTACTTC
D: -; V: TRBV18; size: -; J: TRBJ2-2; CDR3: CASSADIRGTGELFF; DNA: TGTGCCAGCTCAGCGGACATTAGAGGGACCGGGGAGCTGTTTTTT
D: -; V: TRBV19; size: -; J: TRBJ1-1; CDR3: CASSIKSENTEAFF; DNA: TGTGCCAGTAGTATAAAGTCCGAGAACACTGAAGCTTTCTTT
D: TRBD1; V: TRBV4-1; size: -; J: TRBJ2-1; CDR3: CASSQSQGAISYNEQFF; DNA: TGCGCCAGCAGCCAGTCACAGGGGGCAATTTCCTACAATGAGCAGTTCTTC
D: TRBD1; V: TRBV7-9; size: once; J: TRBJ2-4; CDR3: CASSYGQGGGSKNIQYF; DNA: TGTGCCAGCAGCTACGGACAGGGGGGTGGGTCCAAAAACATTCAGTACTTC
D: -; V: TRBV7-2; size: -; J: TRBJ1-1; CDR3: CASSRDTVNTEAFF; DNA: TGTGCCAGCAGCCGGGACACCGTTAACACTGAAGCTTTCTTT
D: TRBD2; V: TRBV5-1; size: -; J: TRBJ2-1; CDR3: CASSLDGLAVPRAYNEQFF; DNA: TGCGCCAGCAGCTTGGACGGACTAGCGGTCCCTAGGGCCTACAATGAGCAGTTCTTC
D: -; V: TRBV11-2; size: -; J: TRBJ2-1; CDR3: CASRRARSPYNEQFF; DNA: TGTGCCAGCCGAAGGGCCCGGAGCCCCTACAATGAGCAGTTCTTC
D: TRBD2; V: TRBV7-3; size: -; J: TRBJ2-1; CDR3: CASSRLAATYNEQFF; DNA: TGTGCCAGCAGTCGACTAGCGGCGACCTACAATGAGCAGTTCTTC
D: TRBD1; V: TRBV6-5; size: -; J: TRBJ1-5; CDR3: CASSPTGGLNQPQHF; DNA: TGTGCCAGCAGTCCCACAGGGGGCCTCAATCAGCCCCAGCATTTT
D: -; V: TRBV29-1; size: -; J: TRBJ1-4; CDR3: CSVARGVREKLFF; DNA: TGCAGCGTTGCGAGGGGAGTTCGCGAAAAACTGTTTTTT
D: -; V: TRBV5-4; size: -; J: TRBJ2-1; CDR3: CASSLQIPYNEQFF; DNA: TGTGCCAGCAGCTTGCAAATACCCTACAATGAGCAGTTCTTC
D: -; V: TRBV11-2; size: -; J: TRBJ2-1; CDR3: CASRVSQGSNEQFF; DNA: TGTGCCAGCAGGGTCTCACAGGGATCCAATGAGCAGTTCTTC